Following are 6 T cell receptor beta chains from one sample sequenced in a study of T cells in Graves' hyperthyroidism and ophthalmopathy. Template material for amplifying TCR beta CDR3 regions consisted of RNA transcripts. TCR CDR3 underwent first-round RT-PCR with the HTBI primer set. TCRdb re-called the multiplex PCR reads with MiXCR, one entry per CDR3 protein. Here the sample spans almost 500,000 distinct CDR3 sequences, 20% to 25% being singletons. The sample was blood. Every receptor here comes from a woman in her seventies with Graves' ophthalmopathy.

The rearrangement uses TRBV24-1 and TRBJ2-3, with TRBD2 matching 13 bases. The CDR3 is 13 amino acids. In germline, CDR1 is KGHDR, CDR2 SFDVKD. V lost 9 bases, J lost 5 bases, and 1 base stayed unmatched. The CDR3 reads CATRTSGRDTQYF. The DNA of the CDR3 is TGTGCCACCCGGACTAGCGGGAGAGATACGCAGTATTTT.

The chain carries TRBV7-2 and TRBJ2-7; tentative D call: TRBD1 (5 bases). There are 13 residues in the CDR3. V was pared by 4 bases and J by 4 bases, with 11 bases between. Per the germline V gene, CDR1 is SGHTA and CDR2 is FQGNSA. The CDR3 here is CASSSGPGYEQYF. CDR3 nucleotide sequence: TGTGCCAGCAGCTCAGGGCCAGGTTACGAGCAGTACTTC.

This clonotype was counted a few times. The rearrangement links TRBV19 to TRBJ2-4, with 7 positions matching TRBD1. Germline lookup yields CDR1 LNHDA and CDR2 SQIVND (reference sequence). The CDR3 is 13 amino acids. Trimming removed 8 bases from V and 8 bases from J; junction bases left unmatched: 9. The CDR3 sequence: CASSGQFGDIQYF. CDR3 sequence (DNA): TGTGCCAGTTCGGGACAGTTCGGGGACATTCAGTACTTC. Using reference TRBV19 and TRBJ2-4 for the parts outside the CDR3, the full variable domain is DGGITQSPKYLFRKEGQNVTLSCEQNLNHDAMYWYRQDPGQGLRLIYYSQIVNDFQKGDIAEGYSVSREKKESFPLTVTSAQKNPTAFYLCASSGQFGDIQYFGAGTRLSVL.

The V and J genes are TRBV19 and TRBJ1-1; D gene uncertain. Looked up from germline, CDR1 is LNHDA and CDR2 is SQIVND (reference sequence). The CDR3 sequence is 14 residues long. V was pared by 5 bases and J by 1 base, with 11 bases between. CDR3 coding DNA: TGTGCCAGTAGTTTTGGCAGATCGAACACTGAAGCTTTCTTT. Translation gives CASSFGRSNTEAFF.

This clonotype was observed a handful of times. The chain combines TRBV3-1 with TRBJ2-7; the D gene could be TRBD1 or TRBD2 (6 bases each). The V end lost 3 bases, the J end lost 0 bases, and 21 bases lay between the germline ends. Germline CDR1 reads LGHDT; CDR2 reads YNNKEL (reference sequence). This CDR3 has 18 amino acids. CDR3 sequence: CASSHARMGGHSSYEQYF. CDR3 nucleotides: TGTGCCAGCAGCCATGCGCGGATGGGGGGCCACAGCTCCTACGAGCAGTACTTC.

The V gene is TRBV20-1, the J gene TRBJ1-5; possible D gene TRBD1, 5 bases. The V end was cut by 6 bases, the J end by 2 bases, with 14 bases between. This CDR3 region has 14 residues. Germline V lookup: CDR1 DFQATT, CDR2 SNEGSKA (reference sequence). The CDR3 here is CSAIGGGGNQPQHF. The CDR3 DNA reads TGCAGTGCGATTGGGGGGGGAGGCAATCAGCCCCAGCATTTT.